Reported below is one TCR beta chain. Germline CDR1 reads KGHSH; CDR2 reads LQKENI. The ends were cut back, 3 bases at V and 0 bases at J, with 12 bases in the middle. The CDR3 is made up of 16 amino acids. The data were obtained in a study of CD8+ T cells in alopecia areata. On the study more broadly: Patients remained on tofacitinib for 6 to 18 months and then went 6 months without it.

Following RNA extraction, reverse transcription yielded cDNA that acted as the sequencing template. Using immunoSEQ multiplex PCR, the repertoire was profiled, and TCRdb retains in-frame clones only, with some absent. The sample contains 190,000 or so clones, 60% of which appear only once. The treatment denotes: oral pan-JAK inhibitor, 5-10 mg twice daily. This material consisted of CD4+ T cells sorted from blood, taken at week 4, from a patient treated with tofacitinib. The chain recombines TRBV18 with TRBJ1-5; maybe TRBD1 (5 bases). The receptor was isolated from a human donor with alopecia areata. CDR3 nucleotide sequence: TGTGCCAGCTCACCGAAAGCGGGGGATAGCAATCAGCCCCAGCATTTT. Protein product: CASSPKAGDSNQPQHF.